These T cell receptor beta chains were read from a single sample in a study of blood T cell repertoires in COVID-19. Data came from immunoSEQ multiplex PCR; TCRdb stores just in-frame clones and leaves some out. This sample carries fewer than 500,000 clones, 80% to 90% of them seen once, and the ten largest clones take 0.65% to 1%. Sequencing input: peripheral blood. These receptors were taken from a man between 18 and 29 years old with COVID-19, enrolled during active disease. Both conserved end residues are part of each CDR3. A D gene is named only where the DNA matches it firmly. Not all rows give a size; the values are once, few, many and, for expanded clones, a class.

>TRBV2|.|.|TRBJ1-2
TGTGCCAGCAGTGTATCCAGATATGGCTACACCTTC
CASSVSRYGYTF
>TRBV3-1/TRBV3-2|.|.|TRBJ2-3
TGTGCCAGCAGCCAATTGCCAGGGGTGATCACAGATACGCAGTATTTT
CASSQLPGVITDTQYF
>TRBV11-2|TRBD2|.|TRBJ2-5
TGTGCCAGCAGCTTGAGTGGCGGGAGCGGAGGCCAAGAGACCCAGTACTTC
CASSLSGGSGGQETQYF
>TRBV19|.|.|TRBJ2-7
TGTGCCAGTAGTCATAGGACAGCTTACGAGCAGTACTTC
CASSHRTAYEQYF
>TRBV6-5|.|.|TRBJ1-5
TGTGCCAGCAGGGGGGGGGAGTATCAGCCCCAGCATTTT
CASRGGEYQPQHF
>TRBV5-1|TRBD2|.|TRBJ2-1
TGCGCCAGCAGCTTGGTGGTCGGGAGGGAGCAGTTCTTC
CASSLVVGREQFF
>TRBV6-5|.|.|TRBJ2-1
TGTGCCAGCAGACTCCTGGGGCTCAATGAGCAGTTCTTC
CASRLLGLNEQFF
>TRBV5-1|.|.|TRBJ2-7
TGCGCCAGCAGCTTGAGAGGCTTCGAGCAGTACTTC
CASSLRGFEQYF
>TRBV10-3|.|.|TRBJ2-1
TGTGCCATCAGTGGGCCAGTCACCAATGAGCAGTTCTTC
CAISGPVTNEQFF
>TRBV10-3|TRBD2|.|TRBJ2-2
TGTGCCATCAGTGAATCAAAGGGACTAGCTCTGAACGGGGAGCTGTTTTTT
CAISESKGLALNGELFF
>TRBV12-3/TRBV12-4|TRBD1|few|TRBJ1-2
TGTGCCAGCACCGGGACAGGGAAGGTCGGCTACACCTTC
CASTGTGKVGYTF
>TRBV11-3|.|.|TRBJ2-5
TGTGCCAGCAGCTCTGGACAGAAAGAGACCCAGTACTTC
CASSSGQKETQYF
>TRBV3-1/TRBV3-2|.|.|TRBJ1-1
TGTGCCAGCCTTGGGAGCACTGAAGCTTTCTTT
CASLGSTEAFF
>TRBV5-4|.|.|TRBJ2-1
TGTGCCAGCAGCTCCCAACAGGGCCGCTCCTACAATGAGCAGTTCTTC
CASSSQQGRSYNEQFF
>TRBV10-3|.|.|TRBJ2-5
TGTGCCATCAGTGCCGGAGAGACCCAGTACTTC
CAISAGETQYF
>TRBV7-9|.|many|TRBJ1-5
TGTGCCAGCAGCTTAGGTTCAACCGGAGCGCCCCAGCATTTT
CASSLGSTGAPQHF
>TRBV25-1|.|.|TRBJ1-1
TGTGCCAGCAGACCTCAGGGTATGACTGAAGCTTTCTTT
CASRPQGMTEAFF
>TRBV6-5|TRBD1|.|TRBJ1-6
TGTGCCAGCAGCCGCGACAGGGGTTATAATTCACCCCTCCACTTT
CASSRDRGYNSPLHF
>TRBV5-1|.|.|TRBJ1-4
TGCGCCAGCAGCTTGGCCGGGGAATTTAATGAAAAACTGTTTTTT
CASSLAGEFNEKLFF
>TRBV19|.|.|TRBJ1-5
TGTGCCAGTAGTATTACGGGAGGGGGGAGATGGGATCAGCCCCAGCATTTT
CASSITGGGRWDQPQHF
>TRBV5-1|TRBD2|once|TRBJ2-1
TGCGCCAGCAGCTTGTGGGGGGCTAGCGGGGATACCTACAATGAGCAGTTCTTC
CASSLWGASGDTYNEQFF
>TRBV19|.|.|TRBJ2-1
TGTGCCAGTAGTATCGGGGCGGGGACCAATGAGCAGTTCTTC
CASSIGAGTNEQFF
>TRBV7-2|.|.|TRBJ2-7
TGTGCCAGCAGCTTAGCCCCTCGGGAGCAGTACTTC
CASSLAPREQYF
>TRBV27|TRBD1|.|TRBJ2-3
TGTGCCAGCCGACCGGGACAGAGGTATAGCACAGATACGCAGTATTTT
CASRPGQRYSTDTQYF
>TRBV19|TRBD2|many|TRBJ2-1
TGTGCCAGTACCAGGAGCGGGGAGTCCTACAATGAGCAGTTCTTC
CASTRSGESYNEQFF
>TRBV7-2|.|.|TRBJ2-5
TGTGCCAGCAGCTTGGGACACTTCCAAGAGACCCAGTACTTC
CASSLGHFQETQYF
>TRBV3-1/TRBV3-2|.|.|TRBJ2-1
TGTGCCAGCAGCCAAGCTGGGTCAGGCAATGAGCAGTTCTTC
CASSQAGSGNEQFF
>TRBV9|.|.|TRBJ2-2
TGTGCCAGCAGCCCCCGGAGAACGAACACCGGGGAGCTGTTTTTT
CASSPRRTNTGELFF
>TRBV4-2|TRBD1|.|TRBJ2-7
TGTGCCAGCAGCCAGACCGGGACAGGGTGGCCCTACGAGCAGTACTTC
CASSQTGTGWPYEQYF
>TRBV15|TRBD2|.|TRBJ2-7
TGTGCCACCAGCAGAGATCGACTAGCGGGAGGTGTCCACGAGCAGTACTTC
CATSRDRLAGGVHEQYF
>TRBV19|.|.|TRBJ2-1
TGTGCCAGTAGTCCCACCGGGGTTGAGCAGTTCTTC
CASSPTGVEQFF
>TRBV27|TRBD2|.|TRBJ2-3
TGTGCCAGCAGTACGGGACTAGCGGGAGGGTCGGTGGGCACAGATACGCAGTATTTT
CASSTGLAGGSVGTDTQYF
>TRBV6-4|.|.|TRBJ1-5
TGTGCCAGCAGGAGGGAGGCAGGGCGTAGCAATCAGCCCCAGCATTTT
CASRREAGRSNQPQHF
>TRBV5-6|TRBD2|.|TRBJ2-2
TGTGCCAGCAGCTTGATGGGACTAGCGTTGGACGGGGAGCTGTTTTTT
CASSLMGLALDGELFF
>TRBV5-8|TRBD1|.|TRBJ2-5
TGTGCCAGCACTGAATTGAGGGACAGCGTAATGACCCAGTACTTC
CASTELRDSVMTQYF
>TRBV2|.|.|TRBJ2-1
TGTGCCAGCAGTGAACCTACCTACAATGAGCAGTTCTTC
CASSEPTYNEQFF
>TRBV10-2|TRBD2|few|TRBJ2-5
TGCGCCAGCAGTGCGCTGACTAGCGGGGGGGCCGAGACCCAGTACTTC
CASSALTSGGAETQYF
>TRBV10-2|.|.|TRBJ1-1
TGCGCCAGCAGTGTCGAGGGCGGTAGAGCTTTCTTT
CASSVEGGRAFF
>TRBV12-5|.|.|TRBJ1-1
TGTGCTAGTGGTCAAGACACGATGAACACTGAAGCTTTCTTT
CASGQDTMNTEAFF
>TRBV7-9|.|.|TRBJ2-7
TGTGCCAGCAGCAGTGGCAGGGGAAGGAGCTCCTACGAGCAGTACTTC
CASSSGRGRSSYEQYF
>TRBV5-5|.|.|TRBJ1-1
TGTGCCAGCAGCTTGGGGGGCGACACTGAAGCTTTCTTT
CASSLGGDTEAFF
>TRBV27|TRBD1|.|TRBJ1-1
TGTGCCAGCAGTGCGAGGGGGCGGATCACTGAAGCTTTCTTT
CASSARGRITEAFF
>TRBV7-9|.|.|TRBJ1-1
TGTGCCAGCAGCTTAGCGGGAGGGCCCGATGAAGCTTTCTTT
CASSLAGGPDEAFF
>TRBV5-1|.|.|TRBJ2-3
TGCGCCAGCAGCTTGGTACCAGGGACTTCAGATACGCAGTATTTT
CASSLVPGTSDTQYF
>TRBV15|TRBD2|.|TRBJ2-1
TGTGCCACCAGCAGAGGCGGGGGTAATGAGCAGTTCTTC
CATSRGGGNEQFF
>TRBV30|TRBD2|.|TRBJ2-3
TGTGCCTGGAGTGCCCGGGCGGGAGGTAAAGATACGCAGTATTTT
CAWSARAGGKDTQYF
>TRBV5-1|.|.|TRBJ1-4
TGCGCCAGCAGTCGAGGACTGACCGATGCAACTAATGAAAAACTGTTTTTT
CASSRGLTDATNEKLFF
>TRBV6-4|TRBD1|.|TRBJ1-5
TGTGCCAGCAGTGCAAACAGGGGGCCGGGGCAGCCCCAGCATTTT
CASSANRGPGQPQHF
>TRBV5-4|.|.|TRBJ1-6
TGTGCCAGCAGCTCGGGAGAAAGGCTCTCCCTCCACTTT
CASSSGERLSLHF
>TRBV2|.|.|TRBJ2-1
TGTGCCAGCTCCCCACTGGAGGCGAGAAGCCTTTACAATGAGCAGTTCTTC
CASSPLEARSLYNEQFF
>TRBV28|.|.|TRBJ1-2
TGTGCCAGCAGTCAGTTGAGCACAGGTAACTATGGCTACACCTTC
CASSQLSTGNYGYTF
>TRBV5-6|TRBD2|.|TRBJ2-3
TGTGCCAGCAGCTCATCGAGCGGGGCTTACACAGATACGCAGTATTTT
CASSSSSGAYTDTQYF
>TRBV3-1/TRBV3-2|TRBD1|.|TRBJ1-1
TGTGCCAGCAGCCCCTCCCGGGACAGGGAATGGGCTTTCTTT
CASSPSRDREWAFF